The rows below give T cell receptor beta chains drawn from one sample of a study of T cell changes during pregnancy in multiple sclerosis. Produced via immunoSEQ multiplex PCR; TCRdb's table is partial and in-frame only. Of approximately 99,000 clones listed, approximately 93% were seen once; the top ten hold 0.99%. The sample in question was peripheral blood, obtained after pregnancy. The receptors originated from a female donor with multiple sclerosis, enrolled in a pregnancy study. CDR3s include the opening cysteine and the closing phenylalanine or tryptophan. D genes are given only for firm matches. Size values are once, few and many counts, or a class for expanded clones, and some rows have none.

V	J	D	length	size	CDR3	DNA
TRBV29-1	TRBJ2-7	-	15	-	CSVGAGTPRGYEQYF	TGCAGCGTTGGGGCGGGAACTCCCCGCGGCTATGAGCAGTACTTC
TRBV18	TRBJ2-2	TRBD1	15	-	CASSPRGQGSGELFF	TGTGCCAGCTCACCACGGGGACAGGGCAGCGGGGAGCTGTTTTTT
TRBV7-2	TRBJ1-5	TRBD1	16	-	CASSLVRTGGNQPQHF	TGTGCCAGCAGCTTAGTAAGGACAGGGGGCAATCAGCCCCAGCATTTT
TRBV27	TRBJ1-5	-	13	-	CASSDGGHQPQHF	TGTGCCAGCAGTGACGGGGGGCATCAGCCCCAGCATTTT
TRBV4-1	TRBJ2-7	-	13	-	CASSQSDWDEQYF	TGCGCCAGCAGCCAATCGGACTGGGACGAGCAGTACTTC
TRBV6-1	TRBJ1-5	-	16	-	CASSELLGGVAQPQHF	TGTGCCAGCAGTGAACTACTAGGAGGGGTGGCTCAGCCCCAGCATTTT
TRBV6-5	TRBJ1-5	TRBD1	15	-	CASRSTGGRNQPQHF	TGTGCCAGCAGATCGACAGGGGGCCGCAATCAGCCCCAGCATTTT
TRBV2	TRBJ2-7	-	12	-	CASSGSEGEQYF	TGTGCCAGCAGTGGCTCAGAGGGAGAGCAGTACTTC
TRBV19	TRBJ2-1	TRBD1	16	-	CASSILPGQGTNEQFF	TGTGCCAGTAGTATACTTCCGGGACAGGGAACGAATGAGCAGTTCTTC
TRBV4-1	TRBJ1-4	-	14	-	CASSQDRRVEKLFF	TGCGCCAGCAGCCAAGATAGGCGGGTAGAAAAACTGTTTTTT
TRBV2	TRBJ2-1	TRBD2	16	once	CASSAPLAGAYNEQFF	TGTGCCAGCAGTGCCCCGCTAGCGGGGGCCTACAATGAGCAGTTCTTC
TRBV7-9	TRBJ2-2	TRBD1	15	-	CASSVPGQGTGELFF	TGTGCCAGCAGCGTACCGGGACAGGGGACCGGGGAGCTGTTTTTT
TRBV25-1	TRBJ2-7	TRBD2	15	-	CASSEWGVGRDEQYF	TGTGCCAGCAGTGAATGGGGAGTAGGGAGGGACGAGCAGTACTTC
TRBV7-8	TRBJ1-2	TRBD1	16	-	CASSLGPGQGRNGYTF	TGTGCCAGCAGCTTAGGACCCGGACAGGGCAGAAATGGCTACACCTTC
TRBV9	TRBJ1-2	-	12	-	CASSVVLGGYTF	TGTGCCAGCAGCGTGGTCTTGGGCGGCTACACCTTC
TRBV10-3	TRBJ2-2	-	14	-	CAISVWPNTGELFF	TGTGCCATCAGTGTCTGGCCGAACACCGGGGAGCTGTTTTTT
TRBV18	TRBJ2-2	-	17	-	CASSPPSLVISFGELFF	TGTGCCAGCTCACCACCGAGCCTAGTGATATCTTTTGGGGAGCTGTTTTTT
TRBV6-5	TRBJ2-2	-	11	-	CASSPGGELFF	TGTGCCAGCAGCCCCGGGGGGGAGCTGTTTTTT
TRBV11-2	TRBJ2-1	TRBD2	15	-	CASSYPLAGGPMQFF	TGTGCCAGCAGCTACCCACTAGCGGGAGGGCCGATGCAGTTCTTC
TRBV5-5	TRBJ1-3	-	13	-	CASSLYSGNTIYF	TGTGCCAGCAGCTTGTATTCCGGAAACACCATATATTTT
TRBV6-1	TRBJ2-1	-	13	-	CASSWTDYNEQFF	TGTGCCAGCAGTTGGACAGACTACAATGAGCAGTTCTTC
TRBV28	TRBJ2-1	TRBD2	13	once	CVSGRPTYNEQFF	TGTGTCAGCGGGAGGCCCACCTACAATGAGCAGTTCTTC
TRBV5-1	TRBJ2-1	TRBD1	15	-	CASSPTGGSYNEQFF	TGCGCCAGCAGCCCCACAGGGGGTTCCTACAATGAGCAGTTCTTC
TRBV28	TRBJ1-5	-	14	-	CASSLGQSNQPQHF	TGTGCCAGCAGTTTAGGGCAAAGCAATCAGCCCCAGCATTTT
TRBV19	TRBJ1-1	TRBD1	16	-	CASSTGTGDVSTEAFF	TGTGCCAGTAGTACTGGGACAGGGGACGTGTCCACTGAAGCTTTCTTT
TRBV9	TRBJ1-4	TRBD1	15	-	CASSHGQGPNEKLFF	TGTGCCAGCAGCCACGGACAGGGGCCTAATGAAAAACTGTTTTTT
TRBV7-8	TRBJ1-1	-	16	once	CASSPRPSGGNTEAFF	TGTGCCAGCAGCCCCCGTCCGTCGGGGGGGAACACTGAAGCTTTCTTT
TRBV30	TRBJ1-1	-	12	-	CARAREGTEAFF	TGTGCCCGGGCCCGTGAGGGTACTGAAGCTTTCTTT
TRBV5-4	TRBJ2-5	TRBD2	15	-	CASSLTGLDQETQYF	TGTGCCAGCAGCTTGACGGGACTAGACCAAGAGACCCAGTACTTC
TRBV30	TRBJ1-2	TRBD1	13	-	CAWRGQKNYGYTF	TGTGCCTGGAGGGGACAGAAAAACTATGGCTACACCTTC
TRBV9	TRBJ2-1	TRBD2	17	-	CASSVDLGLAIENEQFF	TGTGCCAGCAGCGTAGATCTGGGACTAGCGATAGAGAATGAGCAGTTCTTC
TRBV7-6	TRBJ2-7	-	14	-	CASRKRTDSYEQYF	TGTGCCAGCAGGAAGAGGACAGACTCCTACGAGCAGTACTTC
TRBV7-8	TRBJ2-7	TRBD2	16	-	CASSLALTSGSYEQYF	TGTGCCAGCAGCTTAGCGCTAACTAGCGGGTCCTACGAGCAGTACTTC
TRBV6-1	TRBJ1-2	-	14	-	CASRPRTANYGYTF	TGTGCCAGCAGGCCAAGGACAGCTAACTATGGCTACACCTTC
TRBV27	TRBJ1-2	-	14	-	CASSLSGGNYGYTF	TGTGCCAGCAGTTTATCAGGAGGAAACTATGGCTACACCTTC
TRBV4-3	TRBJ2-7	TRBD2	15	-	CASSQSSGSLYEQYF	TGCGCCAGCAGCCAATCTAGCGGGAGCCTCTACGAGCAGTACTTC
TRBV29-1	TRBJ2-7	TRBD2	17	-	CSVVDREWTSGGIEQYF	TGCAGCGTTGTGGACAGGGAATGGACTAGCGGAGGGATAGAGCAGTACTTC
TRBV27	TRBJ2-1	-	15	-	CASSRPRVRWDEQFF	TGTGCCAGCAGTCGCCCCAGGGTCCGATGGGATGAGCAGTTCTTC
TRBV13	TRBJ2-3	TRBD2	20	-	CASSLLAGDSIGKSTDTQYF	TGTGCCAGCAGCTTATTGGCGGGAGATTCTATCGGCAAGAGCACAGATACGCAGTATTTT
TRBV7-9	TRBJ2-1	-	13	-	CASNPDLSNEQFF	TGTGCCAGCAACCCAGACTTATCCAATGAGCAGTTCTTC
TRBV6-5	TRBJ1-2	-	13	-	CASSYEGRNGYTF	TGTGCCAGCAGTTACGAGGGCAGGAATGGCTACACCTTC
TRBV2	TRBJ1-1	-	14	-	CASRPQGPSPEAFF	TGTGCCAGCAGACCACAGGGACCGAGTCCTGAAGCTTTCTTT
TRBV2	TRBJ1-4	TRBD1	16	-	CASSEGTGVLGEKLFF	TGTGCCAGCAGTGAAGGGACAGGGGTATTAGGGGAAAAACTGTTTTTT
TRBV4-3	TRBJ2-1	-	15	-	CASSQGRLVWNEQFF	TGCGCCAGCAGCCAAGGCAGACTAGTATGGAATGAGCAGTTCTTC
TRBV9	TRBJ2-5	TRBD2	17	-	CASSPGEGLPREETQYF	TGTGCCAGCAGCCCCGGGGAGGGACTACCCCGTGAAGAGACCCAGTACTTC
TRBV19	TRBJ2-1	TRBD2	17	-	CASSGTSGRDSYNEQFF	TGTGCCAGTAGTGGGACTAGCGGGAGGGACTCCTACAATGAGCAGTTCTTC
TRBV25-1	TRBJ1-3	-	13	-	CASSARVGNTIYF	TGTGCCAGCAGTGCCCGGGTGGGAAACACCATATATTTT
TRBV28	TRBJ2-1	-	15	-	CASSQDSVQFNEQFF	TGTGCCAGCAGCCAAGACAGCGTTCAATTCAATGAGCAGTTCTTC
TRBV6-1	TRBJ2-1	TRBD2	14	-	CASSGSLAGDEQFF	TGTGCCAGCAGTGGGTCACTAGCGGGAGACGAGCAGTTCTTC
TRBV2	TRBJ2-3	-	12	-	CASSPPADTQYF	TGTGCCAGCAGCCCTCCGGCAGATACGCAGTATTTT